This T cell receptor beta chain was sequenced in a study of shared clonotypes between healthy human individuals. The CDR3 is made up of 14 amino acids. Germline values: CDR1 SQVTM, CDR2 ANQGSEA. The V and J ends lost 5 bases and 5 bases, in that order; junction bases with no gene match: 11. General observations from the study: The study generally estimated greater richness for naive than memory subsets. Clonotype sharing among donors likely depends on sequencing depth. Shared clonotypes: approximately 5.3% naive CD4, about 3.3% naive CD8, 2.3% memory CD4, roughly 0.4% memory CD8.

Generated by immunoSEQ multiplex PCR, the TCRdb table keeps only in-frame clones and is missing some. This table holds over 850,000 clones, 75% to 85% found once. CD4+ cell separation produced CD45RA+ naive and CD45RA-negative memory subsets. This clone was seen just once. What it binds is unknown. This sequence originates from a man aged 18 to 30 in good health. Some clones in this sample may be carry-over from other donors' samples. V and J are TRBV29-1 and TRBJ2-7, with 8 nucleotides matching TRBD1. Sequencing was done on a sample of memory CD4+ T cells from PBMCs. This sample's subset: CD45RA-negative fraction. Here the CDR3 DNA reads TGCAGCGTTCTCTGGCAGGGGGCGATGGACGAGCAGTACTTC. This codes for CSVLWQGAMDEQYF.